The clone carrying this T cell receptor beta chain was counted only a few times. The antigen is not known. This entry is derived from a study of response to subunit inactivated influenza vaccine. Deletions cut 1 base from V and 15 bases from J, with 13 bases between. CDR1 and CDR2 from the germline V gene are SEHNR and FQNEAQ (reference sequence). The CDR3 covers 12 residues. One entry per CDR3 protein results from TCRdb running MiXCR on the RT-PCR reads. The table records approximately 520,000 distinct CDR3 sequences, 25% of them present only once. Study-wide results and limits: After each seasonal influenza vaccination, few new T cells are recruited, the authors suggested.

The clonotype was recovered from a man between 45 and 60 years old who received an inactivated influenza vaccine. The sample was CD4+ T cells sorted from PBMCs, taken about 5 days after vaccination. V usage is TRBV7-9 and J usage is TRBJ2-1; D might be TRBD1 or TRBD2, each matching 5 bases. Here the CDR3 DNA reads TGTGCCAGCAGCTTAGGATACGGGACGGGGTTCTTC. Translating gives CASSLGYGTGFF.